The 12 T cell receptor beta chains below come from one sample, sequenced in a study of blood T cell repertoires in COVID-19. Produced via immunoSEQ multiplex PCR; TCRdb's table is partial and in-frame only. The sample yields just over 250,000 clones, 88% seen once. Sequenced input: peripheral blood. These receptors originate from a woman between 65 and 79 years old with COVID-19, enrolled during active disease.

The V and J genes are TRBV6-5 and TRBJ2-5, with a possible D match to TRBD2 (6 bases). This CDR3 contains 13 residues. Trimming shortened V by 2 bases and J by 5 bases, and 9 bases separated the two germline ends. Germline-derived CDR1 and CDR2 are MNHEY and SVGAGI. CDR3 in amino acids: CASSYAGRETQYF. The CDR3, as DNA: TGTGCCAGCAGTTACGCAGGGAGGGAGACCCAGTACTTC.

CDR3 in amino acids: CASSSRGEAFF. Here the CDR3 DNA reads TGTGCCAGCAGCTCTCGGGGTGAAGCTTTCTTT. The V call is TRBV3-1 (or the pseudogene TRBV3-2), the J call TRBJ1-1; D not resolved. This CDR3 comprises 11 residues. The germline V gene has CDR1 LGHDT and CDR2 YNNKEL (reference sequence). The V gene lost 5 bases and the J gene lost 7 bases, with 8 bases spanning the gap.

The V call is TRBV29-1, the J call TRBJ2-5; TRBD1 aligns across 7 bases. The CDR3 is made up of 14 amino acids. Germline trimming cut 5 bases from V and 3 bases from J; bases unmatched to any gene: 9. CDR1 is SQVTM and CDR2 is ANQGSEA in the germline V gene. The CDR3 reads CSVSRTGNKETQYF. CDR3 DNA sequence: TGCAGCGTTTCGCGGACAGGCAATAAAGAGACCCAGTACTTC.

A note on this clone: The same CDR3 can be traced to other DNA sequences in this sample. The rearrangement links TRBV5-1 to TRBJ2-7; D uncertain. Germline CDR1 and CDR2: SGHRS and YFSETQ. Between the trimmed V and J ends, which lost 0 bases and 2 bases, there was a span of 6 bases. The CDR3 has 13 residues. The CDR3 here is CASSLDGAYEQYF. The CDR3 coding sequence is TGCGCCAGCAGCTTGGACGGAGCCTACGAGCAGTACTTC. Using reference TRBV5-1 and TRBJ2-7 for the parts outside the CDR3, the full variable domain is KAGVTQTPRYLIKTRGQQVTLSCSPISGHRSVSWYQQTPGQGLQFLFEYFSETQRNKGNFPGRFSGRQFSNSRSEMNVSTLELGDSALYLCASSLDGAYEQYFGPGTRLTVT.

This clone showed up just a few times. CDR3 loop: CASSPGRTGDYGYTF. The CDR3 DNA reads as TGTGCCAGCTCACCAGGCCGGACAGGGGACTATGGCTACACCTTC. The chain uses TRBV18 and TRBJ1-2; 9 bases align to TRBD1. This CDR3 has 15 residues. Germline trimming cut 2 bases from V and 3 bases from J; bases unmatched to any gene: 4. The germline gives CDR1 KGHSH, CDR2 LQKENI.

The rearrangement uses TRBV3-1 (or the pseudogene TRBV3-2) and TRBJ1-1, with 12 bases matching TRBD1. Germline lookup yields CDR1 LGHDT and CDR2 YNNKEL (reference sequence). The V segment lost 0 bases and the J segment 5 bases; nucleotides outside the gene matches: 4. The CDR3 totals 16 residues. The CDR3 DNA reads TGTGCCAGCAGCCAAGAGGGGACAGGGGGCCTAACTGAAGCTTTCTTT. It is translated as CASSQEGTGGLTEAFF.

The genes are TRBV9 and TRBJ2-3; a possible D gene is TRBD2 (7 bases). V was pared by 2 bases and J by 4 bases, with 20 bases between. Germline lookup yields CDR1 SGDLS and CDR2 YYNGEE. This CDR3 comprises 17 residues. The CDR3 DNA reads as TGTGCCAGCAGCGTCGCGGGTGGGGGAGGGGGAGCAGATACGCAGTATTTT. Protein: CASSVAGGGGGADTQYF. The entire variable domain, with the rest obtained from reference TRBV9 and TRBJ2-3, is as follows: DSGVTQTPKHLITATGQRVTLRCSPRSGDLSVYWYQQSLDQGLQFLIQYYNGEERAKGNILERFSAQQFPDLHSELNLSSLELGDSALYFCASSVAGGGGGADTQYFGPGTRLTVL.

The gene calls are TRBV7-9 and TRBJ2-5; D is perhaps TRBD1 (5 bases). CDR1 and CDR2 from the germline V gene are SEHNR and FQNEAQ (reference sequence). The ends were cut back, 5 bases at V and 1 base at J, with 11 bases in the middle. This CDR3 comprises 14 residues. The CDR3 DNA sequence: TGTGCCAGCAGCCAAGACAGTTTCCAAGAGACCCAGTACTTC. It codes for CASSQDSFQETQYF.

The chain uses TRBV27 and TRBJ2-2; 10 bases are a match to TRBD2. The V and J ends lost 6 bases and 1 base, in that order; junction bases with no gene match: 2. This CDR3 contains 15 residues. CDR1 MNHEY and CDR2 SMNVEV come from the germline V gene (reference sequence). The CDR3 spells CASRRTSGNTGELFF. In DNA form, the CDR3 reads TGTGCCAGCAGAAGGACTAGCGGGAACACCGGGGAGCTGTTTTTT.

The rearrangement joins TRBV7-3 to TRBJ2-3, with 9 bases matching TRBD2. Germline trimming cut 5 bases from V and 3 bases from J; bases unmatched to any gene: 9. The CDR3 is 16 amino acids. CDR1 is SGHTA, CDR2 FQGTGA, per germline. DNA for the CDR3: TGTGCCAGCAGCCCCGGCGGGGGGGCGCGAACAGATACGCAGTATTTT. The encoded protein is CASSPGGGARTDTQYF.

This clone was seen once. CDR3 residues: CASSQGTSRAYEQYF. Written as DNA, the CDR3 is TGTGCCAGCAGTCAAGGGACTAGCAGAGCCTACGAGCAGTACTTC. The rearrangement joins TRBV2 to TRBJ2-7; 9 positions match TRBD2. Losses at the gene ends were 5 bases for V and 2 bases for J; bases not matched to a gene: 7. The length of the CDR3 is 15 residues. Per germline, CDR1 SNHLY and CDR2 FYNNEI.

The chain has TRBV6-5 and TRBJ2-3, with a possible D match to TRBD2 (5 bases). CDR1 and CDR2 (germline): MNHEY, SVGAGI. Trimming removed 11 bases at V and 2 bases at J, with 20 bases between. This CDR3 is built from 15 residues. CDR3 loop: CAVGRGADHTDTQYF. In DNA form, the CDR3 reads TGTGCCGTAGGTCGGGGAGCGGATCACACAGATACGCAGTATTTT.